Presented here are 15 T cell receptor beta chains from one specimen sequenced in a study of blood T cell repertoires in COVID-19. Only in-frame clones appear in the TCRdb table, and some are missing; sequencing was by immunoSEQ multiplex PCR. The table shows about 67,000 clones, with about nine tenths occurring only once. The sample consisted of peripheral blood. The origin of the receptors is a man over 45 with active COVID-19.

The chain has TRBV27 and TRBJ1-2; 8 bases match TRBD1. Germline assignment: CDR1 MNHEY and CDR2 SMNVEV (reference sequence). The CDR3 has 16 residues. J gave up 5 bases and V 3 bases, and 11 bases lay outside the gene matches. This CDR3 is CASSFRVGQASYGYTF. The DNA for the CDR3 is TGTGCCAGCAGTTTCCGCGTGGGACAGGCCTCATATGGCTACACCTTC.

Details on this clone: Other DNA sequences within the sample encode an identical CDR3. V is TRBV11-3 and J is TRBJ2-7; the match to TRBD1 covers 9 bases. J gave up 4 bases and V 3 bases, and 1 base lay outside the gene matches. Germline V gives CDR1 SGHNT, CDR2 YENEEA. The CDR3 length is 13 residues. The CDR3 is CASSFGQGYEQYF. The CDR3 DNA sequence: TGTGCCAGCAGCTTCGGACAGGGGTACGAGCAGTACTTC.

The V and J genes are TRBV19 and TRBJ2-7, with 11 positions matching TRBD2. V lost 7 bases to trimming and J lost 0 bases; unmatched junction nucleotides: 5. Germline assignment: CDR1 LNHDA and CDR2 SQIVND (reference sequence). CDR3 size: 15 residues. In DNA form, the CDR3 reads TGTGCCAGTACCGCGGGACTAGCGGCCTCCTACGAGCAGTACTTC. This encodes CASTAGLAASYEQYF. Combining the CDR3 with reference TRBV19 and TRBJ2-7 gives the whole variable domain DGGITQSPKYLFRKEGQNVTLSCEQNLNHDAMYWYRQDPGQGLRLIYYSQIVNDFQKGDIAEGYSVSREKKESFPLTVTSAQKNPTAFYLCASTAGLAASYEQYFGPGTRLTVT.

The chain couples TRBV4-3 to TRBJ1-6; D unclear. V was shortened by 1 base and J by 5 bases, with 18 bases between the two germline ends. The CDR3 runs 18 residues. Per the germline V gene, CDR1 is LGHNA and CDR2 is YSLEER. CDR3 nucleotides: TGCGCCAGCAGCCAAGCCCTTCTGAGAGGAGGAAATAATTCACCCCTCCACTTT. It specifies CASSQALLRGGNNSPLHF.

The rearrangement uses TRBV6-5 and TRBJ2-2; the D is unclear. Trimming left V 3 bases short and J 1 base short, with 6 bases between. The CDR3 covers 14 residues. Per germline, CDR1 MNHEY and CDR2 SVGAGI. The CDR3 DNA sequence: TGTGCCAGCAGTTATTTAGAGAACACCGGGGAGCTGTTTTTT. Translated, it gives CASSYLENTGELFF.

The chain combines TRBV2 with TRBJ1-5, with unresolved D. V dropped 6 bases and J dropped 4 bases, with 10 bases sitting between them. This CDR3 region has 13 residues. CDR1 SNHLY and CDR2 FYNNEI come from the germline V gene. CDR3 loop: CASRNTANQPQHF. CDR3 nucleotide sequence: TGTGCCAGCAGAAATACAGCTAATCAGCCCCAGCATTTT.

This clone has only a few counts. The J gene is TRBJ2-1, the V gene TRBV9, with D perhaps matching TRBD2 (6 bases). This CDR3 has 16 residues. Looked up from germline, CDR1 is SGDLS and CDR2 is YYNGEE. V lost 4 bases, J lost 0 bases, and 14 bases lay in between. The CDR3, as DNA: TGTGCCAGCAGCCTCGACGTCGGGAGCTCCTACAATGAGCAGTTCTTC. This encodes CASSLDVGSSYNEQFF.

J is TRBJ2-7 and V is TRBV27; possible D gene TRBD2, 5 bases. The CDR3 has 15 amino acids. Germline CDR1 and CDR2: MNHEY and SMNVEV (reference sequence). The V end was cut by 3 bases, the J end by 2 bases, with 14 bases between. The CDR3 protein is CASSFSGLGAYEQYF. The CDR3 DNA reads as TGTGCCAGCAGTTTCTCCGGGCTCGGGGCCTACGAGCAGTACTTC.

J is TRBJ2-5 and V is TRBV7-9, with 11 bases matching TRBD1. The trim removed 4 bases at V and 3 bases at J, leaving 7 bases unmatched. The germline gives CDR1 SEHNR, CDR2 FQNEAQ (reference sequence). There are 16 residues in the CDR3. CDR3 DNA: TGTGCCAGCAGCTCTCCGGACAGGGGGCAGGAAGAGACCCAGTACTTC. Translating it yields CASSSPDRGQEETQYF.

The rearrangement links TRBV15 to TRBJ2-7, with a tentative D call TRBD2 (5 bases). CDR1 and CDR2 (germline): LNHNV, YYDKDF (reference sequence). V was shortened by 0 bases and J by 12 bases, with 21 bases between the two germline ends. The CDR3 is 15 amino acids. CDR3 coding DNA: TGTGCCACCAGCAGAGATCCGGTCTCGGCGGAGGAAGCGTACTTC. Its protein product is CATSRDPVSAEEAYF.

This chain links TRBV20-1 with TRBJ1-3; D not certain. This CDR3 region has 14 residues. Germline CDR1 is DFQATT and CDR2 is SNEGSKA (reference sequence). Deletions cut 3 bases from V and 0 bases from J, with 9 bases between. CDR3 amino acids: CSASPMSSGNTIYF. The DNA of the CDR3 is TGCAGTGCTAGTCCGATGAGCTCTGGAAACACCATATATTTT.

The table lists this clone with a count of one. J is TRBJ1-1 and V is TRBV5-1; D gene unclear. Germline lookup yields CDR1 SGHRS and CDR2 YFSETQ. V shed 0 bases and J shed 1 base, with 10 bases lying between them. The CDR3 extends over 15 amino acids. CDR3 sequence (DNA): TGCGCCAGCAGCTTGGACGCAGGTGGGAACACTGAAGCTTTCTTT. It specifies CASSLDAGGNTEAFF.

This chain uses TRBV5-1 with TRBJ2-1, with D possibly matching TRBD2 (6 bases). The germline V gene encodes CDR1 SGHRS and CDR2 YFSETQ. The V end lost 4 bases, the J end lost 3 bases, and 14 bases lay between the germline ends. The CDR3 loop spans 15 amino acids. As DNA, the CDR3 is TGCGCCAGCAGCCCCCGGCCCGGGGGCTACAATGAGCAGTTCTTC. This gives the protein CASSPRPGGYNEQFF.

The chain links TRBV10-3 to TRBJ1-6; 12 bases agree with TRBD1. In germline, CDR1 is ENHRY, CDR2 SYGVKD. The junction had 12 bases not matched to a gene; V was cut back by 0 bases and J by 0 bases. The CDR3 contains 22 residues. This CDR3 reads CAISESGTGGVWGSSYNSPLHF. The CDR3 DNA is TGTGCCATCAGTGAGTCCGGGACAGGGGGCGTGTGGGGGAGCTCCTATAATTCACCCCTCCACTTT.

The V and J genes are TRBV5-1 and TRBJ2-1, with a possible D match to TRBD1 (5 bases). This CDR3 comprises 16 residues. Trimming removed 4 bases at V and 1 base at J, with 15 bases between. CDR1 SGHRS and CDR2 YFSETQ come from the germline V gene. CDR3 bases: TGCGCCAGCAGCCCACGTTTAGGGGCATCCTACAATGAGCAGTTCTTC. This gives the protein CASSPRLGASYNEQFF.